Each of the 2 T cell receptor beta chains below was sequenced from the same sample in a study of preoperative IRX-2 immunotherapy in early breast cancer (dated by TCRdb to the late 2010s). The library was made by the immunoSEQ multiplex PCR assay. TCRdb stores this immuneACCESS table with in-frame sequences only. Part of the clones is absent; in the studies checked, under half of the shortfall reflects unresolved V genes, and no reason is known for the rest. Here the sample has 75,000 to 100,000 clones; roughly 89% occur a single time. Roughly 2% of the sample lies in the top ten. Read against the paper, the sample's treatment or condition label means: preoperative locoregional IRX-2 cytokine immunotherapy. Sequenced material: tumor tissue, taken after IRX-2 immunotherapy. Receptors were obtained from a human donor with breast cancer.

CDR3 sequence (DNA): TGTGCCAGCAGCTTGCACGGGACAGGGGGCTATGGCTACACCTTC. Protein sequence: CASSLHGTGGYGYTF. The chain couples TRBV11-3 to TRBJ1-2; 11 nucleotides agree with TRBD1. The CDR3 runs 15 residues. J gave up 4 bases and V 3 bases, and 4 bases lay outside the gene matches. Germline V CDR1 and CDR2: SGHNT, YENEEA.

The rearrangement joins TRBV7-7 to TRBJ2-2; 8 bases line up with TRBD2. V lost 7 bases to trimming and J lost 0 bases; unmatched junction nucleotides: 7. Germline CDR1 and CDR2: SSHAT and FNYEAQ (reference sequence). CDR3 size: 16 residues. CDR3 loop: CASKTSGPTNTGELFF. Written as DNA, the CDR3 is TGTGCCAGCAAAACTAGCGGTCCAACGAACACCGGGGAGCTGTTTTTT.